Listed below are T cell receptor beta chains from one sample, sequenced in a study of cytomegalovirus exposure and HLA in healthy donors. Profiling relied on immunoSEQ multiplex PCR, and the TCRdb table lists in-frame clones only, not all of them. The profile covers around 170,000 clones, with around 82% appearing a single time and around 2.5% taken by the ten largest. Specimen: PBMCs. The receptors were gathered from a man aged 55 to 70 in good health and CMV-seronegative. Each CDR3 is given with its conserved first and last residue. Fields, in order: clone size, J gene, V gene, D gene, CDR3 protein, CDR3 DNA. The D gene is left open where the match is weak. Size tells how often a clone was seen (once, few, many) or the class of an expanded clone, and some rows leave it out.

- | TRBJ2-7 | TRBV6-5 | - | CASSWGSPTYEQYF | TGTGCCAGCAGTTGGGGCTCCCCAACCTACGAGCAGTACTTC
once | TRBJ1-4 | TRBV4-3 | - | CASSQERGVGLNEKLFF | TGCGCCAGCAGCCAAGAACGGGGGGTGGGCCTTAATGAAAAACTGTTTTTT
- | TRBJ1-6 | TRBV30 | - | CAWSPQQNSPLHF | TGTGCCTGGAGCCCCCAACAGAATTCACCCCTCCACTTT
- | TRBJ1-5 | TRBV27 | TRBD1 | CASSVRQGLNQPQHF | TGTGCCAGCAGTGTCCGACAGGGACTCAATCAGCCCCAGCATTTT
- | TRBJ2-7 | TRBV7-8 | - | CASSHYEQYF | TGTGCCAGCAGCCATTACGAGCAGTACTTC
- | TRBJ2-1 | TRBV25-1 | TRBD1 | CASSDRGQGSYNEQFF | TGTGCCAGCAGTGACAGAGGACAGGGGAGCTACAATGAGCAGTTCTTC
few | TRBJ2-3 | TRBV13 | TRBD1 | CASSARDSQADTQYF | TGTGCCAGCAGCGCCCGGGACAGCCAGGCAGATACGCAGTATTTT
- | TRBJ1-5 | TRBV5-4 | - | CASSDQGSNQPQHF | TGTGCCAGCAGCGATCAGGGGAGCAATCAGCCCCAGCATTTT
once | TRBJ2-6 | TRBV10-3 | - | CAISEYSPGGANVLTF | TGTGCCATCAGTGAGTATAGTCCAGGTGGGGCCAACGTCCTGACTTTC
- | TRBJ1-2 | TRBV10-3 | TRBD1 | CSLEPLDRGGYTF | TGCAGCCTCGAGCCCCTAGACAGGGGGGGCTACACCTTC
- | TRBJ1-1 | TRBV5-1 | - | CASRPDSLTEAFF | TGCGCCAGCAGGCCGGACAGCCTCACTGAAGCTTTCTTT
- | TRBJ2-3 | TRBV28 | TRBD1 | CASSWDRGLLSTDTQYF | TGTGCCAGCAGTTGGGACAGGGGATTACTAAGCACAGATACGCAGTATTTT
- | TRBJ1-5 | TRBV5-8 | - | CASSWRSVRAQHF | TGTGCCAGCAGCTGGAGGTCGGTTAGGGCCCAGCATTTT
- | TRBJ1-4 | TRBV28 | - | CASSLEVDEKLFF | TGTGCCAGCAGCCTCGAGGTGGATGAAAAACTGTTTTTT
- | TRBJ2-1 | TRBV7-3 | - | CASSTQRANYNEQFF | TGTGCCAGCAGCACCCAGCGGGCAAATTACAATGAGCAGTTCTTC
- | TRBJ1-3 | TRBV9 | TRBD1 | CASSATGIGGNTIYF | TGTGCCAGCAGCGCGACAGGGATAGGTGGAAACACCATATATTTT
few | TRBJ1-1 | TRBV6-5 | - | CASSYVPTGNTEAFF | TGTGCCAGCAGTTACGTACCAACAGGGAACACTGAAGCTTTCTTT
- | TRBJ2-7 | TRBV7-6 | TRBD2 | CASSLLAGAHEQYF | TGTGCCAGCAGCCTACTAGCGGGAGCTCACGAGCAGTACTTC
- | TRBJ2-1 | TRBV5-1 | - | CASSFDSGTYNEQFF | TGCGCCAGCAGCTTTGATAGCGGAACATACAATGAGCAGTTCTTC
- | TRBJ2-1 | TRBV14 | - | CASKPRDSYNEQFF | TGTGCCAGCAAACCCCGGGACTCCTACAATGAGCAGTTCTTC
few | TRBJ2-1 | TRBV9 | - | CASSVERWAYNEQFF | TGTGCCAGCAGCGTAGAGAGGTGGGCCTACAATGAGCAGTTCTTC
- | TRBJ1-5 | TRBV2 | - | CASGLGNQPQHF | TGTGCCAGCGGACTTGGCAATCAGCCCCAGCATTTT
- | TRBJ2-3 | TRBV6-4 | - | CASSQEVSDTQYF | TGTGCCAGCAGTCAGGAGGTCTCAGATACGCAGTATTTT
- | TRBJ2-7 | TRBV6-6 | - | CASSATAPTYEQYF | TGTGCCAGCAGTGCGACTGCTCCCACCTACGAGCAGTACTTC
few | TRBJ1-4 | TRBV18 | - | CASSPTEAEKLFF | TGTGCCAGCTCACCAACCGAGGCCGAAAAACTGTTTTTT
once | TRBJ2-7 | TRBV5-1 | TRBD1 | CASSLLGQSYEQYF | TGCGCCAGCAGCTTGTTGGGACAGAGCTACGAGCAGTACTTC
once | TRBJ2-7 | TRBV5-6 | TRBD2 | CASSLGAGEGEQYF | TGTGCCAGCAGCTTGGGGGCGGGGGAGGGCGAGCAGTACTTC
- | TRBJ2-5 | TRBV27 | - | CASSPRRRLPYQETQYF | TGTGCCAGCAGTCCCCGGAGGCGGCTCCCTTACCAAGAGACCCAGTACTTC
few | TRBJ2-1 | TRBV5-6 | - | CASSNEPPRYNEQFF | TGTGCCAGCAGCAATGAGCCACCCCGCTACAATGAGCAGTTCTTC
few | TRBJ2-7 | TRBV5-4 | TRBD1 | CASSLARQGSYEQYF | TGTGCCAGCAGCTTGGCCCGACAGGGGAGCTACGAGCAGTACTTC
- | TRBJ2-7 | TRBV6-5 | - | CASSYSRDTYEQYF | TGTGCCAGCAGTTACAGTCGGGATACCTACGAGCAGTACTTC
- | TRBJ2-2 | TRBV7-9 | TRBD2 | CASSFTSGYTGELFF | TGTGCCAGCAGCTTTACTAGCGGGTACACCGGGGAGCTGTTTTTT
- | TRBJ1-4 | TRBV30 | - | CAWSREPNEKLFF | TGTGCCTGGAGTAGAGAGCCTAATGAAAAACTGTTTTTT
- | TRBJ1-1 | TRBV15 | TRBD1 | CATSRDGQGEAFF | TGTGCCACCAGCAGAGATGGACAGGGGGAAGCTTTCTTT
- | TRBJ1-1 | TRBV7-9 | - | CASSYPQGTTEAFF | TGTGCCAGCAGCTACCCCCAGGGTACCACTGAAGCTTTCTTT
- | TRBJ2-6 | TRBV30 | - | CAWSTPTAKSSGANVLTF | TGTGCCTGGAGTACACCGACAGCCAAAAGCTCTGGGGCCAACGTCCTGACTTTC
- | TRBJ2-5 | TRBV5-6 | TRBD2 | CASSRATSGAETQYF | TGTGCCAGCAGCCGGGCGACTAGCGGGGCTGAGACCCAGTACTTC
- | TRBJ2-2 | TRBV6-5 | TRBD2 | CASRRTSGNTGELFF | TGTGCCAGCAGGCGGACTAGCGGGAACACCGGGGAGCTGTTTTTT
- | TRBJ1-1 | TRBV5-4 | - | CASRRGLEVNTEAFF | TGTGCCAGCAGGCGGGGGCTCGAGGTGAACACTGAAGCTTTCTTT
- | TRBJ1-5 | TRBV2 | TRBD1 | CASSRQGGNQPQHF | TGTGCCAGCAGCCGACAGGGGGGCAATCAGCCCCAGCATTTT
- | TRBJ1-1 | TRBV7-9 | TRBD1 | CASSRPGTGMNTEAFF | TGTGCCAGCAGCCGTCCCGGGACAGGCATGAACACTGAAGCTTTCTTT
- | TRBJ2-7 | TRBV15 | TRBD2 | CATSRDLAGLTYEQYF | TGTGCCACCAGCAGAGATCTAGCGGGACTTACCTACGAGCAGTACTTC
few | TRBJ1-2 | TRBV4-3 | - | CASSPREGSNYGYTF | TGCGCCAGCAGCCCCCGGGAGGGGTCTAACTATGGCTACACCTTC
once | TRBJ2-2 | TRBV2 | - | CASRLVPTGELFF | TGTGCCAGCCGATTAGTACCCACCGGGGAGCTGTTTTTT
- | TRBJ1-4 | TRBV18 | TRBD1 | CASSPLGQGDEKLFF | TGTGCCAGCTCACCGCTGGGACAGGGGGATGAAAAACTGTTTTTT
- | TRBJ2-1 | TRBV18 | TRBD1 | CASSLTGGSYNEQFF | TGTGCCAGCTCACTCACAGGGGGATCCTACAATGAGCAGTTCTTC
- | TRBJ2-1 | TRBV18 | TRBD2 | CASSPLYSTSGRFDEQFF | TGTGCCAGCTCACCACTTTACTCCACTAGCGGGAGGTTTGATGAGCAGTTCTTC
- | TRBJ1-2 | TRBV21-1 | - | CASSEGQGNYGYTF | TGTGCCAGCAGCGAAGGACAGGGGAACTATGGCTACACCTTC
- | TRBJ2-1 | TRBV27 | TRBD2 | CASRLAASYNEQFF | TGTGCCAGCAGGCTAGCGGCCTCCTACAATGAGCAGTTCTTC
- | TRBJ1-2 | TRBV27 | - | CASSSLTRGKGGYTF | TGTGCCAGCAGTTCATTAACTAGGGGGAAGGGTGGCTACACCTTC
few | TRBJ1-4 | TRBV5-4 | - | CASSPGGAAIEKLFF | TGTGCCAGCAGCCCCGGGGGGGCGGCGATTGAAAAACTGTTTTTT
- | TRBJ2-3 | TRBV5-1 | - | CASSLAGGAPDTQYF | TGCGCCAGCAGCTTGGCGGGGGGCGCACCAGATACGCAGTATTTT
- | TRBJ2-7 | TRBV30 | - | CAWSGDYYEQYF | TGTGCCTGGAGTGGTGACTACTACGAGCAGTACTTC